This record covers a single T cell receptor (beta chain). The data stem from a study of technical replicates of blood from several donors. This CDR3 has 15 residues. Looked up from germline, CDR1 is SGHAT and CDR2 is FQNNGV. Deletions cut 8 bases from V and 0 bases from J, with 16 bases between. Profiling relied on immunoSEQ multiplex PCR, and the TCRdb table lists in-frame clones only, not all of them. The table records about 81,000 clones, approximately 97% of them present only once. This TCR came from a human donor in good health. The sequenced sample consisted of T cells isolated from PBMCs. J is TRBJ2-5 and V is TRBV11-2, with no clear D. CDR3 bases: TGTGCCAGCCGCGCCCTGGTACAGTACCAAGAGACCCAGTACTTC. It specifies CASRALVQYQETQYF.